This entry is about one TCR beta chain. The record originates from a study of blood T cell repertoires in COVID-19. Across the whole study: Acute-phase and convalescent COVID-19 samples originated in the United States, Italy and Spain. In each case, the material was cDNA or gDNA derived from T cells, B-cell-depleted T cells, or PBMCs.

The table came from immunoSEQ multiplex PCR; TCRdb's copy has only in-frame clones and leaves some out. The sample yields over 150,000 clones, approximately 90% seen once. The specimen sequenced was peripheral blood. The clonotype comes from a woman in her sixties or seventies with COVID-19, enrolled during active disease.

CDR3 nucleotides: TGTGCCAGCAGCTTGGATAACAGGGCCTACGAGCAGTACTTC. Protein: CASSLDNRAYEQYF. V usage is TRBV5-4 and J usage is TRBJ2-7, with D perhaps matching TRBD1 (6 bases). Trimming pared 0 bases from V and 2 bases from J, leaving 9 bases between. Germline V gives CDR1 SGHNT, CDR2 YYREEE (reference sequence). The length of the CDR3 is 14 residues. The full variable domain, with the rest looked up from reference TRBV5-4 and TRBJ2-7, is ETGVTQSPTHLIKTRGQQVTLRCSSQSGHNTVSWYQQALGQGPQFIFQYYREEENGRGNFPPRFSGLQFPNYSSELNVNALELDDSALYLCASSLDNRAYEQYFGPGTRLTVT.